Below, 21 T cell receptor beta chains from the same sample are listed, as sequenced in a study of blood T cell repertoires in COVID-19. The repertoire was sequenced with immunoSEQ multiplex PCR; TCRdb's copy has only in-frame clones and lacks some. The data show 210,000 or so clones, about 89% seen once. The sequenced sample was peripheral blood. The receptors shown here come from a woman aged 40-49 years with acute or convalescent COVID-19.

V and J are TRBV6-4 and TRBJ1-6, with 8 positions matching TRBD1. The length of the CDR3 is 13 residues. The germline gives CDR1 MRHNA, CDR2 SNTAGT. J gave up 7 bases and V 8 bases, and 4 bases lay outside the gene matches. For the CDR3, the DNA is TGTGCCAGCGGACAGGGAGAAAATTCACCCCTCCACTTT. This sequence encodes CASGQGENSPLHF.

This chain uses TRBV19 with TRBJ2-7; 10 bases are a match to TRBD1. This CDR3 contains 17 residues. Per the germline V gene, CDR1 is LNHDA and CDR2 is SQIVND (reference sequence). V shed 3 bases and J 2 bases; nucleotides not matched to a gene: 10. In DNA, the CDR3 is TGTGCCAGTAGTATTGAAATCCGGGACAGGGGACCCTACGAGCAGTACGTC. This translates into CASSIEIRDRGPYEQYV.

The genes are TRBV19 and TRBJ1-5, with D tentatively TRBD1 (6 bases). Trimming took 3 bases from V and 2 from J, leaving 11 bases between them. Germline assignment: CDR1 LNHDA and CDR2 SQIVND (reference sequence). This CDR3 has 15 residues. The CDR3 DNA reads TGTGCCAGTAGTATCCGGACAGCCGGCAATCAGCCCCAGCATTTT. It translates to CASSIRTAGNQPQHF.

In this sample, this clone turned up a few times. CDR3 DNA: TGCGCCAGCAGCCCTGGACAGGGGGCAAGGAGCACTGAAGCTTTCTTT. It encodes CASSPGQGARSTEAFF. The chain links TRBV5-1 to TRBJ1-1; 11 nucleotides agree with TRBD1. J gave up 4 bases and V 4 bases, and 9 bases lay outside the gene matches. The CDR3 runs to 16 residues. CDR1 is SGHRS and CDR2 is YFSETQ in the germline V gene.

The rearrangement joins TRBV29-1 to TRBJ2-3; 8 bases match TRBD2. The CDR3 sequence is 15 residues long. After removal of 4 bases from V and 3 bases from J, the junction contained 9 bases not matched to a gene. Germline V gives CDR1 SQVTM, CDR2 ANQGSEA. CDR3 coding DNA: TGCAGCGTTGCGGGGGGGCAAATCGGGACAGATACGCAGTATTTT. This sequence encodes CSVAGGQIGTDTQYF.

The gene calls are TRBV7-2 and TRBJ1-6; a possible D gene is TRBD1 (6 bases). Germline CDR1 and CDR2: SGHTA and FQGNSA. V was cut by 5 bases and J by 6 bases, with 14 bases left in between. CDR3 size: 15 residues. This CDR3 is CASSLGGGGNSPLHF. CDR3 nucleotides: TGTGCCAGCAGCCTCGGAGGGGGGGGTAATTCACCCCTCCACTTT.

The chain is built from TRBV19 and TRBJ1-1; tentatively, D is TRBD1 (5 bases). Germline CDR1 and CDR2: LNHDA and SQIVND (reference sequence). V lost 1 base and J lost 8, with 8 bases in between. CDR3 size: 12 residues. The CDR3 coding sequence is TGTGCCAGTAGTATAGGGGGACTAGAAGCTTTCTTT. This sequence encodes CASSIGGLEAFF.

V usage is TRBV6-1 and J usage is TRBJ2-3, with D tentatively TRBD2 (6 bases). There are 14 residues in the CDR3. Trimming pared 1 base from V and 6 bases from J, leaving 11 bases between. Per germline, CDR1 MNHNS and CDR2 SASEGT. CDR3 protein: CASSEGLVPDTQYF. Here the CDR3 DNA reads TGTGCCAGCAGTGAAGGACTAGTACCTGATACGCAGTATTTT.

This clone has a single count. The chain joins TRBV5-1 to TRBJ1-6; a weak D match, TRBD1 (6 bases). This CDR3 is built from 15 residues. Trimming took off 4 bases at V and 9 bases at J, with 17 bases between the two ends. CDR1 and CDR2 (germline): SGHRS, YFSETQ. The chain's CDR3 is CASSQGTGLVSPLHF. CDR3 nucleotides: TGCGCCAGCAGCCAGGGTACAGGGCTTGTTTCACCCCTCCACTTT.

The V and J genes are TRBV10-3 and TRBJ2-1; 11 positions agree with TRBD2. J was trimmed by 5 bases and V by 4 bases; bases with no gene match: 13. There are 18 residues in the CDR3. CDR1 is ENHRY and CDR2 is SYGVKD in the germline V gene. The CDR3, as DNA: TGTGCCATCAGTGCTGGGGTCGGAGGGACTAGCGGAAACAATGAGCAGTTCTTC. Translated: CAISAGVGGTSGNNEQFF.

V and J are TRBV19 and TRBJ1-4; possibly TRBD1 for D (5 bases). Germline V gene sequence: CDR1 LNHDA, CDR2 SQIVND (reference sequence). This CDR3 comprises 19 residues. V was clipped by 2 bases and J by 0 bases, with 19 bases between them. For the CDR3, the DNA is TGTGCCAGTAGTATATCGAAGGGGAGGACCACCCCAACTAATGAAAAACTGTTTTTT. Residues: CASSISKGRTTPTNEKLFF.

The rearrangement uses TRBV9 and TRBJ2-1; 9 bases are a match to TRBD2. Germline V gene lookup returns CDR1 SGDLS and CDR2 YYNGEE. V shed 4 bases, J shed 6 bases, and the junction held 8 bases outside the gene matches. CDR3 size: 15 residues. DNA of the CDR3: TGTGCCAGCAGCCTCCGACTAGCGGTAGCCAATGAGCAGTTCTTC. Translation: CASSLRLAVANEQFF.

The V gene is TRBV11-2, the J gene TRBJ2-4; D is ambiguous. Trimming removed 1 base from V and 8 bases from J, with 3 bases in between. The CDR3 loop spans 11 amino acids. Germline assignment: CDR1 SGHAT and CDR2 FQNNGV. The CDR3 nucleotides read TGTGCCAGCAGCTTAGGGCACATTCAGTACTTC. Translation: CASSLGHIQYF. Full variable domain (remainder filled in from reference TRBV11-2 and TRBJ2-4): EAGVAQSPRYKIIEKRQSVAFWCNPISGHATLYWYQQILGQGPKLLIQFQNNGVVDDSQLPKDRFSAERLKGVDSTLKIQPAKLEDSAVYLCASSLGHIQYFGAGTRLSVL.

The V call is TRBV6-4, the J call TRBJ1-2; no clear D gene. V dropped 8 bases and J dropped 3 bases, with 10 bases sitting between them. The germline gives CDR1 MRHNA, CDR2 SNTAGT. The length of the CDR3 is 12 residues. CDR3 loop: CASSSEYYGYTF. CDR3 nucleotide sequence: TGTGCCAGCTCCTCAGAATACTATGGCTACACCTTC.

The CDR3 spells CASSQEIPRGTSGGAYNEQFF. CDR3 in DNA: TGTGCCAGCAGCCAAGAAATTCCACGTGGGACTAGCGGGGGCGCATACAATGAGCAGTTCTTC. The chain is built from TRBV3-1 (or the pseudogene TRBV3-2) and TRBJ2-1; 14 bases are a match to TRBD2. Per germline, CDR1 LGHDT and CDR2 YNNKEL (reference sequence). This CDR3 comprises 21 residues. The J segment lost 4 bases and the V segment lost 0 bases, leaving 14 bases of the junction unmatched.

The chain carries TRBV4-1 and TRBJ2-1; TRBD2 matches at 11 bases. Germline CDR1 and CDR2: MGHRA and YSYEKL. This CDR3 has 17 residues. V was clipped by 2 bases and J by 3 bases; unmatched bases: 6. This CDR3 reads CASSQLAGGFYYNEQFF. CDR3 sequence (DNA): TGCGCCAGCAGCCAACTAGCGGGGGGCTTTTACTACAATGAGCAGTTCTTC.

V gene TRBV5-6 combines with J gene TRBJ2-1; 7 bases align to TRBD1. The length of the CDR3 is 13 residues. V shed 4 bases and J 7 bases; nucleotides not matched to a gene: 5. CDR1 is SGHDT, CDR2 YYEEEE, per germline. The CDR3 loop reads CASSRDSWNEQFF. The CDR3 nucleotides are TGTGCCAGCAGCCGGGACAGTTGGAATGAGCAGTTCTTC. The full variable domain, completed using reference TRBV5-6 and TRBJ2-1, is DAGVTQSPTHLIKTRGQQVTLRCSPKSGHDTVSWYQQALGQGPQFIFQYYEEEERQRGNFPDRFSGHQFPNYSSELNVNALLLGDSALYLCASSRDSWNEQFFGPGTRLTVL.

This clone was found once. The V and J genes are TRBV7-2 and TRBJ2-2; TRBD2 might be the D (6 bases). CDR3 length: 17 amino acids. The ends were cut back, 7 bases at V and 0 bases at J, with 18 bases in the middle. Germline values: CDR1 SGHTA, CDR2 FQGNSA. This chain's CDR3 is CASKLSNPGANTGELFF. DNA of the CDR3: TGTGCCAGCAAGCTTAGTAATCCGGGGGCGAACACCGGGGAGCTGTTTTTT.

The chain is built from TRBV6-1 and TRBJ2-7; D unclear. CDR1 and CDR2 (germline): MNHNS, SASEGT. V lost 2 bases and J lost 6, with 11 bases in between. This CDR3 spans 13 amino acids. The CDR3 loop reads CASSELLYGEQYV. The DNA of the CDR3 is TGTGCCAGCAGTGAATTACTGTATGGCGAGCAGTACGTC.

This clone appeared a few times. The chain is built from TRBV5-6 and TRBJ1-5, with 12 positions matching TRBD1. The V gene end was trimmed by 4 bases and the J gene end by 2 bases; junction bases not matched to a gene: 7. The germline V gene encodes CDR1 SGHDT and CDR2 YYEEEE. This CDR3 spans 17 amino acids. CDR3: CASSRDRGHIGNQPQHF. As DNA, the CDR3 is TGTGCCAGCAGCCGGGACAGGGGGCATATAGGCAATCAGCCCCAGCATTTT. Looking up the rest from reference TRBV5-6 and TRBJ1-5 gives the full variable domain: DAGVTQSPTHLIKTRGQQVTLRCSPKSGHDTVSWYQQALGQGPQFIFQYYEEEERQRGNFPDRFSGHQFPNYSSELNVNALLLGDSALYLCASSRDRGHIGNQPQHFGDGTRLSIL.

This chain uses TRBV19 with TRBJ2-1; D ambiguous. Germline CDR1 LNHDA, CDR2 SQIVND (reference sequence). The CDR3 runs 18 residues. The V end lost 2 bases, the J end lost 2 bases, and 19 bases lay between the germline ends. The CDR3 DNA follows: TGTGCCAGTAGTATAAATTGGCCGGCAGGCCCCACCTACAATGAGCAGTTCTTC. Encoded protein: CASSINWPAGPTYNEQFF.